Below, 6 T cell receptor beta chains from the same sample are listed, as sequenced in a study of shared clonotypes between healthy human individuals. Naive CD8 cells comprised CD45RO-negative, CCR7-positively selected cells, excluding terminally differentiated effector memory CD45RA+ cells. The protocol was immunoSEQ multiplex PCR, while the TCRdb copy is restricted to in-frame clones and leaves out a portion. The table has roughly 590,000 clones, roughly 95% seen once. Specimen: naive CD8+ T cells sorted from blood. The receptors here all came from a woman in her 30s in good health.

V is TRBV9 and J is TRBJ1-3; no clear D. The CDR3 has 15 residues. With 4 bases removed from V and 0 bases from J, the gap between germline ends came to 11 bases. The germline gives CDR1 SGDLS, CDR2 YYNGEE. CDR3 in amino acids: CASSFPFSSGNTIYF. Written as DNA, the CDR3 is TGTGCCAGCAGCTTTCCGTTTAGCTCTGGAAACACCATATATTTT.

The chain has TRBV5-6 and TRBJ1-2, with D unclear. CDR3 length: 15 amino acids. Trimming removed 5 bases at V and 6 bases at J, with 20 bases between. The germline V gene has CDR1 SGHDT and CDR2 YYEEEE. The CDR3 region has the DNA TGTGCCAGCAGTTCTGACCTCGGGCCATTCGATGGCTACACCTTC. Its translation: CASSSDLGPFDGYTF.

The V gene is TRBV7-8, the J gene TRBJ2-1; 7 bases are a match to TRBD2. V lost 0 bases, J lost 3 bases, and 5 bases stayed unmatched. The CDR3 spans 16 residues. Germline values: CDR1 SGHVS, CDR2 FQNEAQ. The DNA for the CDR3 is TGTGCCAGCAGCTTAGCGCGGGGGAACCGCTACAATGAGCAGTTCTTC. Translating gives CASSLARGNRYNEQFF.

The V call is TRBV9, the J call TRBJ1-2; D is undetermined. Trimming left V 6 bases short and J 7 bases short, with 10 bases between. CDR3 length: 11 amino acids. CDR1 and CDR2 (germline): SGDLS, YYNGEE. The CDR3 sequence is CASMGSGGYTF. The CDR3 DNA reads as TGTGCCAGCATGGGATCCGGTGGCTACACCTTC.

This clone has a single count. This chain joins TRBV5-6 and TRBJ2-7; 7 bases are shared with TRBD1. The germline CDR1 and CDR2 sequences are SGHDT and YYEEEE. The CDR3 consists of 14 residues. J was trimmed by 4 bases and V by 6 bases; bases with no gene match: 10. CDR3 in amino acids: CASKNTGAPYEQYF. The CDR3 region has the DNA TGTGCCAGCAAGAACACAGGGGCCCCATACGAGCAGTACTTC.

This clone was found once. This chain uses TRBV9 with TRBJ1-2; 11 bases agree with TRBD1. CDR3 length: 15 residues. V lost 3 bases to trimming and J lost 7 bases; unmatched junction nucleotides: 8. Germline V CDR1 and CDR2: SGDLS, YYNGEE. The CDR3 is CASSDLGTGGPGYTF. DNA of the CDR3: TGTGCCAGCAGCGATCTGGGGACAGGGGGTCCTGGCTACACCTTC. Full variable domain (rest looked up from reference TRBV9 and TRBJ1-2): DSGVTQTPKHLITATGQRVTLRCSPRSGDLSVYWYQQSLDQGLQFLIQYYNGEERAKGNILERFSAQQFPDLHSELNLSSLELGDSALYFCASSDLGTGGPGYTFGSGTRLTVV.